This T cell receptor (beta chain) originates from a study of cytomegalovirus exposure and HLA in healthy donors. The PCR used 60 Vbeta and 13 Jbeta primers. TCRdb keeps only in-frame clones here, not all; method: immunoSEQ multiplex PCR. Found here are 180,000 or so clones; the top ten clones hold roughly 0.74%. Germline V gives CDR1 MNHEY, CDR2 SVGAGI. Trimming removed 2 bases from V and 0 bases from J, with 8 bases in between. The CDR3 is made up of 15 amino acids. This sequence was found in a boy aged 5 to 17 in good health and CMV-seronegative. The rearrangement uses TRBV6-5 and TRBJ1-3; D unresolved. Sequenced input: PBMCs. CDR3 sequence reads: CASSYSWASGNTIYF. DNA for the CDR3: TGTGCCAGCAGTTACAGCTGGGCCTCTGGAAACACCATATATTTT.